The clone carrying this T cell receptor beta chain was found a few times. The antigen remains unidentified. The V and J ends lost 5 bases and 8 bases, in that order; junction bases with no gene match: 12. CDR3 length: 15 amino acids. Looked up from germline, CDR1 is SGHTA and CDR2 is FQGNSA. This record comes from a study of T cells after yellow fever vaccination. Regarding the study as a whole: Reappearance after the booster was observed for most primary-vaccination clones (roughly 96% CD4, less than 90% CD8). When the response was secondary, it was weaker but reached its peak faster, day 5 versus 15. Shared CD4/CD8 clonotypes were a small share, likely from convergent recombination.

TCRdb called the 5' RACE reads again in MiXCR, with one record for every CDR3 protein. The table includes fewer than 400,000 distinct CDR3 sequences, roughly a tenth detected once. V gene TRBV7-2 combines with J gene TRBJ2-1, with 7 nucleotides matching TRBD2. This TCR was sampled from a man aged 18-30 years who received the YFV17D yellow fever vaccine. Sequenced material: CD4+ T cells sorted from PBMCs, taken 45 days after the yellow fever booster vaccination. This CDR3 is CASSKWGGQSDEQFF. The CDR3 nucleotides read TGTGCCAGCAGCAAGTGGGGAGGGCAAAGCGATGAGCAGTTCTTC.